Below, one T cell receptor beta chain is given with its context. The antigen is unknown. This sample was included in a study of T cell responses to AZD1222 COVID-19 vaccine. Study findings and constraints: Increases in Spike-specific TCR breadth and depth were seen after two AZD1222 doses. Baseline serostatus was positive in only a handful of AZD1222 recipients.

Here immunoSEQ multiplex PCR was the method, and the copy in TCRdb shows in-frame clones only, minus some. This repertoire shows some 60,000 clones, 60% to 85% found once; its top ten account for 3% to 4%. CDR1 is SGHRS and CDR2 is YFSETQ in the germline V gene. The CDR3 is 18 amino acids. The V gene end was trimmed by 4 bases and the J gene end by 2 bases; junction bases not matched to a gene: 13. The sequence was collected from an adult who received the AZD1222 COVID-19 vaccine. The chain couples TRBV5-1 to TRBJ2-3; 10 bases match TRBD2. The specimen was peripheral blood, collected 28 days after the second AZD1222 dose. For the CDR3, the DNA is TGCGCCAGCAGCCCGAGACTCTCCGGGACTAGCGACACAGATACGCAGTATTTT. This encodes CASSPRLSGTSDTDTQYF.